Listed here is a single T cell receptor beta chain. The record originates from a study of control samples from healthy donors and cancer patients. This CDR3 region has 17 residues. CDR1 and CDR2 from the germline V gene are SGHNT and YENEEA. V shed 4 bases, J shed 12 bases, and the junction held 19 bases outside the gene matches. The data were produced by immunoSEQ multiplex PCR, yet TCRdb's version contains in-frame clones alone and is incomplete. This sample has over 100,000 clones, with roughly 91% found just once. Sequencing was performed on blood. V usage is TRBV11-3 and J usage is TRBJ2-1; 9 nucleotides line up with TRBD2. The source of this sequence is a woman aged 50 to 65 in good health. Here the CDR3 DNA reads TGTGCCAGCAGCTCAGCCCGCGGGGGACTAGCCGTGGGTAGGCAGTTCTTC. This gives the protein CASSSARGGLAVGRQFF.